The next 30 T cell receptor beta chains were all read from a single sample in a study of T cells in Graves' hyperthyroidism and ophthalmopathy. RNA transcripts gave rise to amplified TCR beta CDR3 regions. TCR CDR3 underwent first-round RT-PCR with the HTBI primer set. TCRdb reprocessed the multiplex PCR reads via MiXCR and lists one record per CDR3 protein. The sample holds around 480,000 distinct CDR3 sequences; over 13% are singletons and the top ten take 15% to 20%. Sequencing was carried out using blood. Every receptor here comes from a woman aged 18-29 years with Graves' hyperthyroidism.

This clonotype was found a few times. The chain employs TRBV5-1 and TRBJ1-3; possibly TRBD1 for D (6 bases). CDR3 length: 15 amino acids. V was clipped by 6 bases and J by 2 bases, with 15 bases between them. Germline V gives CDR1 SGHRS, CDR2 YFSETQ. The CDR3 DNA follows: TGCGCCAGCACCCCTACAGGGTACCCTGGAAACACCATATATTTT. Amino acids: CASTPTGYPGNTIYF.

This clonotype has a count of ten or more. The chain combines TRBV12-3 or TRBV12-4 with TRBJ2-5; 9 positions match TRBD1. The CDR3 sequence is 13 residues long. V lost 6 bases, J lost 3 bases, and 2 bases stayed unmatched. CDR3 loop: CASRRTGEETQYF. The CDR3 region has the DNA TGTGCCAGCAGACGGACAGGGGAAGAGACCCAGTACTTC.

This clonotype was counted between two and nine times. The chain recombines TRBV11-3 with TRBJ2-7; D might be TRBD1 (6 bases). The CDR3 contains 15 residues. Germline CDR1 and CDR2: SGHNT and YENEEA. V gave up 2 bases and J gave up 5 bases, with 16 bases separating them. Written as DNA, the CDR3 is TGTGCCAGCAGCTTAAAACCCGGGAAGGGGGACGAGCAGTACTTC. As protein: CASSLKPGKGDEQYF.

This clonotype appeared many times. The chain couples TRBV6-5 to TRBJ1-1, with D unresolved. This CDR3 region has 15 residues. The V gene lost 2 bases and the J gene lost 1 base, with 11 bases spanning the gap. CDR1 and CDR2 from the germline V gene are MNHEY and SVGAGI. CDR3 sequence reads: CASSYTRRQNTEAFF. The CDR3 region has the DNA TGTGCCAGCAGTTACACCAGACGACAGAACACTGAAGCTTTCTTT.

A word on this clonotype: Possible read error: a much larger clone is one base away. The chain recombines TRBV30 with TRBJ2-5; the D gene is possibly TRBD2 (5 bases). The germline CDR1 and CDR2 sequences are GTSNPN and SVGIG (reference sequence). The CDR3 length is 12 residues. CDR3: CAWSNREETRYF. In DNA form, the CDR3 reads TGTGCCTGGAGTAACCGGGAAGAGACCCGGTACTTC.

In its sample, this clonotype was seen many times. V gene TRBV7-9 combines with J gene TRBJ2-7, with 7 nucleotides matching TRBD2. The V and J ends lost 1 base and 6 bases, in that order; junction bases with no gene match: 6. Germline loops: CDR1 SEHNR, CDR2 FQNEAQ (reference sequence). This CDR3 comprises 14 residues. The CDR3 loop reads CASSLDGRVGEQYF. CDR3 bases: TGTGCCAGCAGCTTAGATGGGAGGGTTGGCGAGCAGTACTTC.

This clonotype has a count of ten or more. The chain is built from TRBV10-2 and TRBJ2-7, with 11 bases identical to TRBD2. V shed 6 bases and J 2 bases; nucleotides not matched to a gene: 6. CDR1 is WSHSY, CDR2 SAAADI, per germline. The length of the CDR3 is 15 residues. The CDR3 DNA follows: TGCGCCAGCAGGGCCACTAGCGGGAGACCCTACGAGCAGTACTTC. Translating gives CASRATSGRPYEQYF.

CDR3 protein: CASSVEQSTNEKLFF. In DNA, the CDR3 is TGTGCCAGCAGCGTAGAACAATCAACTAATGAAAAACTGTTTTTT. V and J are TRBV9 and TRBJ1-4; D is unclear. The V gene's germline CDR1 is SGDLS and CDR2 YYNGEE. V shed 0 bases and J shed 0 bases, with 6 bases lying between them. The CDR3 is 15 residues long.

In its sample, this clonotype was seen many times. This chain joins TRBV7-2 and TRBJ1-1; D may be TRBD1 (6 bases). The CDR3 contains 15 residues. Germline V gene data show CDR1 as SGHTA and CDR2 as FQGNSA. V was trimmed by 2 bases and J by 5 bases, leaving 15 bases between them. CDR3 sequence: CASSLSQGLGTEAFF. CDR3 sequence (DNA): TGTGCCAGCAGCTTAAGCCAGGGGCTCGGGACTGAAGCTTTCTTT.

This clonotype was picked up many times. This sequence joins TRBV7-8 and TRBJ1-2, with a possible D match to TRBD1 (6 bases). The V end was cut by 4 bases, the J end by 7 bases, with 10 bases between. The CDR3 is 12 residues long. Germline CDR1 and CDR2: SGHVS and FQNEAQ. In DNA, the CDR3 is TGTGCCAGCAGCTCCCCAGGGGCTGGCTACACCTTC. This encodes CASSSPGAGYTF.

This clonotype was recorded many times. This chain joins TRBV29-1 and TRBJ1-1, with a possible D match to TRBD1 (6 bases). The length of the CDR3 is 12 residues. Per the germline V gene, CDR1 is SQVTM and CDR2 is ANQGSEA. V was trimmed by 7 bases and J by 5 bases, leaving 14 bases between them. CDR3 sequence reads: CSAGPRGTEAFF. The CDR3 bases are TGCAGCGCAGGACCGAGGGGGACTGAAGCTTTCTTT.

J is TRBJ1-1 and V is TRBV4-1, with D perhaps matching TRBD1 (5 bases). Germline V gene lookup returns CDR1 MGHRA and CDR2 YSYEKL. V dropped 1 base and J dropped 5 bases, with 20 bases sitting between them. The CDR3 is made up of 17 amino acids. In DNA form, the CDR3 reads TGCGCCAGCAGCCAAGGATTTCCACAAGGGGCGAGAACTGAAGCTTTCTTT. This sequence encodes CASSQGFPQGARTEAFF.

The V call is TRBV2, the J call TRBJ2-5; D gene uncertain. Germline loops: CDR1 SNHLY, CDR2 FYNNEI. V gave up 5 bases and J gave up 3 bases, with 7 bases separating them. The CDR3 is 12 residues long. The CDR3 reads CASSYTEETQYF. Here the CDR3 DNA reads TGTGCCAGCAGTTACACGGAAGAGACCCAGTACTTC.

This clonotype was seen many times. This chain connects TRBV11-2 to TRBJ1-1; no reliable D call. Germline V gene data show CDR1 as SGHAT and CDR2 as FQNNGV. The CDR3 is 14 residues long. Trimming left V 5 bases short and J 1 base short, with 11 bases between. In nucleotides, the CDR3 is TGTGCCAGCAGCCCCACGGTGCGGAACACTGAAGCTTTCTTT. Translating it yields CASSPTVRNTEAFF.

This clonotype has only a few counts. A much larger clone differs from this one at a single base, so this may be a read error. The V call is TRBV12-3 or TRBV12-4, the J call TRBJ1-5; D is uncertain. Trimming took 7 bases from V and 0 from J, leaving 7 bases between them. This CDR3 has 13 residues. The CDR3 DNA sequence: TGTGCCAGCACCGTGTATAGCAATCAGCCCCAGCATTTT. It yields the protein CASTVYSNQPQHF.

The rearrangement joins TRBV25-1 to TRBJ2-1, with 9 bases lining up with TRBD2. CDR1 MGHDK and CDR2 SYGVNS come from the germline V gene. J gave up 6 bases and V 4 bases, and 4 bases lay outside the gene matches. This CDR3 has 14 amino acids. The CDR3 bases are TGTGCCAGCAGTGGTAGCGGGAGTTCCAATGAGCAGTTCTTC. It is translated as CASSGSGSSNEQFF. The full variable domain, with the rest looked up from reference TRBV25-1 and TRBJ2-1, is EADIYQTPRYLVIGTGKKITLECSQTMGHDKMYWYQQDPGMELHLIHYSYGVNSTEKGDLSSESTVSRIRTEHFPLTLESARPSHTSQYLCASSGSGSSNEQFFGPGTRLTVL.

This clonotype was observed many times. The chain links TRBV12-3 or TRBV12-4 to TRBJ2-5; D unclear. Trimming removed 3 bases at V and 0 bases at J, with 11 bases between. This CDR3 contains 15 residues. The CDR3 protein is CASSFSPGYQETQYF. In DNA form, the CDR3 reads TGTGCCAGCAGTTTTTCGCCAGGCTACCAAGAGACCCAGTACTTC.

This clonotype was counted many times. CDR3 amino acids: CASSQGPSGASYEQYV. CDR3 coding DNA: TGTGCCAGCAGCCAAGGGCCTAGCGGAGCTTCCTACGAGCAGTACGTC. The gene calls are TRBV3-1 and TRBJ2-7, with TRBD2 identical over 7 bases. This CDR3 comprises 16 residues. The ends lost 1 base at V and 1 base at J; junction bases unmatched: 7. Germline assignment: CDR1 LGHDT and CDR2 YNNKEL (reference sequence).

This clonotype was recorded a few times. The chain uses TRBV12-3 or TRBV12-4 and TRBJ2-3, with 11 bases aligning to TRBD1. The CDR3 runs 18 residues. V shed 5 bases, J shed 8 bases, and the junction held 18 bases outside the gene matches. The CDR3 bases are TGTGCCAGCAGTAACGAACTTGGGGGACAGGGGGTTTTGGGTACGCAGTATTTT. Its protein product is CASSNELGGQGVLGTQYF.

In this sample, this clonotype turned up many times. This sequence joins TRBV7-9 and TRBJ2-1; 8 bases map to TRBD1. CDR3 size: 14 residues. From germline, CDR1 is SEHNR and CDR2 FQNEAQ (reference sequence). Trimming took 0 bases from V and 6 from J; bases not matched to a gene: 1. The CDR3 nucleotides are TGTGCCAGCAGCTTAGCCGGACAGGGCAATGAGCAGTTCTTC. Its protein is CASSLAGQGNEQFF.

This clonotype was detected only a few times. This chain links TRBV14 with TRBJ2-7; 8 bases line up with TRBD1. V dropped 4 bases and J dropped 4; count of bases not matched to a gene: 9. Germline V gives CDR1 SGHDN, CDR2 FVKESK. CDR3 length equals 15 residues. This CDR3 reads CASSPGQVALYEQYV. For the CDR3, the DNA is TGTGCCAGCAGCCCGGGACAGGTAGCCCTTTACGAGCAGTACGTC.

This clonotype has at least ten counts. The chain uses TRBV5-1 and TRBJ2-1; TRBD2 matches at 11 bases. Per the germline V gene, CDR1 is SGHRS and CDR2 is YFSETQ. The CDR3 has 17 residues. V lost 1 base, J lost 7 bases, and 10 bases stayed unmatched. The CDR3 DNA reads TGCGCCAGCAGCTTGTTTGTTACTAGCGGGAGTCAAAATGAGCAGTTCTTC. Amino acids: CASSLFVTSGSQNEQFF.

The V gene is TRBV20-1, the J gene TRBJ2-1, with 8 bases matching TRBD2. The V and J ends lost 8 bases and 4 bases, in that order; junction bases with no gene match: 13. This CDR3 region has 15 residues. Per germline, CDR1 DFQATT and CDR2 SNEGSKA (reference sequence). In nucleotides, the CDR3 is TGCAGTCTCCCCCGAGGACTAGCACCTTACAATGAGCAGTTCTTC. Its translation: CSLPRGLAPYNEQFF.

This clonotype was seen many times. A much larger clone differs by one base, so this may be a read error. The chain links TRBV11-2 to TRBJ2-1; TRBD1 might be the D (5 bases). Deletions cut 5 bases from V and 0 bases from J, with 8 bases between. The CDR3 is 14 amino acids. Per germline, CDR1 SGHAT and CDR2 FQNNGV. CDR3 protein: CASSHRSSYNEQFF. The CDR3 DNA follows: TGTGCCAGCAGCCACAGGAGCTCCTACAATGAGCAGTTCTTC. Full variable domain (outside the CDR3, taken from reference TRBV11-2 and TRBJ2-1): EAGVAQSPRYKIIEKRQSVAFWCNPISGHATLYWYQQILGQGPKLLIQFQNNGVVDDSQLPKDRFSAERLKGVDSTLKIQPAKLEDSAVYLCASSHRSSYNEQFFGPGTRLTVL.

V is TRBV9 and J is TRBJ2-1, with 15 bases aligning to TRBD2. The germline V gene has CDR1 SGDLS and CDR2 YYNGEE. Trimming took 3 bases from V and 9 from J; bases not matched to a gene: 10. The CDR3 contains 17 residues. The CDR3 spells CASSGTSGRAFGSEQFF. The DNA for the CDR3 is TGTGCCAGCAGCGGGACTAGCGGGAGGGCCTTTGGAAGTGAGCAGTTCTTC.

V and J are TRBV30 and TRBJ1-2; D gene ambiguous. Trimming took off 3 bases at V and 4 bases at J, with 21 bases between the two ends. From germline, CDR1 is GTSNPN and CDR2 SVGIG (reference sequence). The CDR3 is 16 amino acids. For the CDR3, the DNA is TGTGCCTGGAGACGGCAGCCTAGAACCCTAGGCTATGGCTACACCTTC. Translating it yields CAWRRQPRTLGYGYTF.

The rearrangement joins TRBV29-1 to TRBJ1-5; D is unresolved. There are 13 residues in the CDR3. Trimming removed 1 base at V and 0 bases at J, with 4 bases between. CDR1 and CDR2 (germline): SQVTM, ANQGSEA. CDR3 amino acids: CSVEGGSNQPQHF. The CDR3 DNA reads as TGCAGCGTTGAAGGGGGTAGCAATCAGCCCCAGCATTTT.

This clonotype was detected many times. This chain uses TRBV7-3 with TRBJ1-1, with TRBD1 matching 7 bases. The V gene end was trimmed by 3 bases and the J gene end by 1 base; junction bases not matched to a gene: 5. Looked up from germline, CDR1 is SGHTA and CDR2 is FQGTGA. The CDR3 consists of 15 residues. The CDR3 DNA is TGTGCCAGCAGCTTCGGGGGACAGAGGAACACTGAAGCTTTCTTT. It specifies CASSFGGQRNTEAFF.

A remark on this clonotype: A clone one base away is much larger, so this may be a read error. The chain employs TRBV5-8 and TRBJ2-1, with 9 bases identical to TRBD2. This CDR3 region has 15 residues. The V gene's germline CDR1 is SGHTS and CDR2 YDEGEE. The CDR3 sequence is CANSRGLAPYNEQFF. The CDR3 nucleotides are TGTGCCAACAGCCGTGGACTAGCGCCATACAATGAGCAGTTCTTC.

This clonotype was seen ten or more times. The CDR3 loop is CALRGQSRGTEAFF. CDR3 nucleotide sequence: TGTGCCTTGAGGGGCCAGAGTAGGGGCACTGAAGCTTTCTTT. J is TRBJ1-1 and V is TRBV12-3 or TRBV12-4, with D tentatively TRBD1 (5 bases). CDR3 length equals 14 residues. The germline V and J ends were trimmed by 11 bases and 4 bases, with 20 bases remaining between them.